One T cell receptor (beta chain) is described in this entry. This sample was taken from a study of cytotoxic CD8 clonotypes in ibrutinib-treated CLL. Clones were sequenced by immunoSEQ multiplex PCR, and TCRdb holds only the in-frame ones, with some missing. The sample lists under 300,000 clones, 70% occurring once. V lost 8 bases and J 6 bases, leaving 20 bases between the germline ends. In germline, CDR1 is MDHEN, CDR2 SYDVKM. The CDR3 extends over 15 amino acids. The gene calls are TRBV28 and TRBJ1-5, with a weak D call TRBD1 (5 bases). The specimen comprised PBMCs, sampled after 24 months of ibrutinib treatment. This clonotype originated in a human donor with chronic lymphocytic leukemia. CDR3 protein: CASAPKGAGSQPQHF. In nucleotides, the CDR3 is TGTGCCAGCGCCCCCAAGGGTGCAGGGAGTCAGCCCCAGCATTTT.